This TCR beta chain was observed in a study of neurological immune-mediated disorders. TCRdb called the 5' RACE reads again in MiXCR, with one record for every CDR3 protein. The sample has 45,000 to 65,000 distinct CDR3 sequences; 7% to 9% are singletons. Time point here: longitudinal time-point 3. The unsorted libraries were made from 2 million PBMCs kept at -80 C. Trimming took off 5 bases at V and 3 bases at J, with 14 bases between the two ends. The CDR3 is 14 residues long. Germline lookup yields CDR1 MNHEY and CDR2 SVGAGI. This clonotype was observed at least ten times. The target antigen is unknown. Overall study results and limits: Levels of TCR clonal expansion peaked in HTLV-1-associated myelopathy and reached their lowest in multiple sclerosis, under those of healthy controls. Private repertoires in all groups were suggested by the absence of shared CDR3 amino acid sequences among expanded clones across subjects.

The rearrangement uses TRBV6-5 and TRBJ2-7, with a possible D match to TRBD1 (6 bases). The receptor's source is a woman between 35 and 50 years old in good health. Sample: PBMCs. In nucleotides, the CDR3 is TGTGCCAGCAGTCTGACAGGTGTGGGCTACGAGCAGTACTTC. Translated, it gives CASSLTGVGYEQYF.